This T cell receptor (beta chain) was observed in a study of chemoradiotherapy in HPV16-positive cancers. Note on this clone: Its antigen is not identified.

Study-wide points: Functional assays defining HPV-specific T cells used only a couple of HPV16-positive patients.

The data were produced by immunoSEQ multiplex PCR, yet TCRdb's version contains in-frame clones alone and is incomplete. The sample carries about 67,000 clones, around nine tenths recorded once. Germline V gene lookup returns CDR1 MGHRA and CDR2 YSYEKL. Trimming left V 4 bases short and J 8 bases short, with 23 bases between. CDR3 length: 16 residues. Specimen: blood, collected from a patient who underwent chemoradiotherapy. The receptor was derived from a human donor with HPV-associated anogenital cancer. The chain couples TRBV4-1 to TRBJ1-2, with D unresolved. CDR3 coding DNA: TGCGCCAGCAGCCGAGGCCTTGTCTCCCTAGATCGAGGCTACACCTTC. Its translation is CASSRGLVSLDRGYTF.